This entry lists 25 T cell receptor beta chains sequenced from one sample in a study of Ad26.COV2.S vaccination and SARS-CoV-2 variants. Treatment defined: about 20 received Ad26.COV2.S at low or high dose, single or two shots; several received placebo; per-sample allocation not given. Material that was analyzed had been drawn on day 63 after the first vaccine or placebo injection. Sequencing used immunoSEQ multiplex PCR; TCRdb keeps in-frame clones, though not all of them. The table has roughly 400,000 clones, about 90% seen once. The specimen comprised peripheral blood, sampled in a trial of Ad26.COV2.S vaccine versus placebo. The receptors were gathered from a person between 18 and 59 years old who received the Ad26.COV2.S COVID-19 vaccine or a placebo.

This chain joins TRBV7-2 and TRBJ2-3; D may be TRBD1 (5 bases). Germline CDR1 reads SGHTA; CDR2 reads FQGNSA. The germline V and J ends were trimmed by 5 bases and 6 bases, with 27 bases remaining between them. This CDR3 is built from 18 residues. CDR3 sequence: CASSGRHGASVVWDTQYF. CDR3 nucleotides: TGTGCCAGCAGCGGCCGACATGGGGCCTCCGTGGTTTGGGATACGCAGTATTTT.

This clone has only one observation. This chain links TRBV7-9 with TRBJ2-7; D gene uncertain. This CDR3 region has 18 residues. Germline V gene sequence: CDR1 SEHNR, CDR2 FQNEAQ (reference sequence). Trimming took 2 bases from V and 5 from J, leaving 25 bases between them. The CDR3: CASSLSILPVRSHDEQYF. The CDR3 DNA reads TGTGCCAGCAGCTTATCGATCCTCCCCGTAAGGTCGCACGACGAGCAGTACTTC.

The CDR3 sequence is CSASDSLEAFF. The CDR3 bases are TGCAGTGCGTCGGACAGTTTGGAAGCTTTCTTT. The rearrangement joins TRBV20-1 to TRBJ1-1, with TRBD1 as a possible D gene (6 bases). Germline CDR1 DFQATT, CDR2 SNEGSKA (reference sequence). The V gene lost 6 bases and the J gene lost 8 bases, with 13 bases spanning the gap. This CDR3 is 11 amino acids long.

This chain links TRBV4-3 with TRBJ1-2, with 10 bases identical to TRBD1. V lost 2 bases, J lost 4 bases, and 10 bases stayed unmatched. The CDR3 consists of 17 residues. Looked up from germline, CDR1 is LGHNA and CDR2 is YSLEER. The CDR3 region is CASSQTRSTGGFYGYTF. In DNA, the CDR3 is TGCGCCAGCAGCCAAACGCGATCGACAGGGGGCTTCTATGGCTACACCTTC.

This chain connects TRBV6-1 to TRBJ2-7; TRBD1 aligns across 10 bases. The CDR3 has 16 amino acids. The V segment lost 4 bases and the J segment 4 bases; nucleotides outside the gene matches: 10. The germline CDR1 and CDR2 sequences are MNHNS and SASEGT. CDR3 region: CASSGQGAFSFYEQYF. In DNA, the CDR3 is TGTGCCAGCAGTGGACAGGGGGCCTTCTCCTTTTACGAGCAGTACTTC.

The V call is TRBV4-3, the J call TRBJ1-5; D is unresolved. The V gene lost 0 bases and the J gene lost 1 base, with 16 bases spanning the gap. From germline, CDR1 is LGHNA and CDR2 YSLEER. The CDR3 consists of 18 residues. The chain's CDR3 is CASSQDRKGMRSNQPQHF. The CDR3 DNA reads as TGCGCCAGCAGCCAAGATCGAAAAGGGATGCGAAGCAATCAGCCCCAGCATTTT.

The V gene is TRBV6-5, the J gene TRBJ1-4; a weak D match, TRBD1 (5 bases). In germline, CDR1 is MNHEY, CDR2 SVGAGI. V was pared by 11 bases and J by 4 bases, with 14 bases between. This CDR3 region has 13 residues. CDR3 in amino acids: CAVRGDYNEKLFF. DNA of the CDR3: TGTGCCGTTCGGGGCGACTATAATGAAAAACTGTTTTTT.

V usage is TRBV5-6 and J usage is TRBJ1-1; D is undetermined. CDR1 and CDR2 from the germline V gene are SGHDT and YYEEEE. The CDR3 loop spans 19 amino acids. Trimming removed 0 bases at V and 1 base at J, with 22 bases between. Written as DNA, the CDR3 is TGTGCCAGCAGCTTGGGAGTCTCGCGAGGGAGGTGGGAGAACACTGAAGCTTTCTTT. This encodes CASSLGVSRGRWENTEAFF.

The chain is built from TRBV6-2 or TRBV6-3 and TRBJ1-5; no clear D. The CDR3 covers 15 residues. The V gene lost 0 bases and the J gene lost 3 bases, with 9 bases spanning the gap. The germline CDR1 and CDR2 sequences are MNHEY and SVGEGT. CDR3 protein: CASSYSWQDNQPQHF. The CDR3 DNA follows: TGTGCCAGCAGTTACTCTTGGCAGGACAATCAGCCCCAGCATTTT.

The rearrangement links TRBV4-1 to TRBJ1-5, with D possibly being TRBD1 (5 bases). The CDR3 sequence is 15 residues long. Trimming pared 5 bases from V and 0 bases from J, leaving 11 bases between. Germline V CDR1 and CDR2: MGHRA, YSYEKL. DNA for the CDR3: TGCGCCAGCAGCGCACAGGCTAATAGCAATCAGCCCCAGCATTTT. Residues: CASSAQANSNQPQHF.

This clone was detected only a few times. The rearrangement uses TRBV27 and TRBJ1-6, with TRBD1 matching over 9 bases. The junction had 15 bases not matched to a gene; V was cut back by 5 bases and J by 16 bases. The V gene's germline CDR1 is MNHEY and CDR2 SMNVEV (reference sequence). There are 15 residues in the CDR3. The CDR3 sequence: CASSTPGQGPRILHF. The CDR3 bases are TGTGCCAGCAGTACGCCGGGACAGGGCCCCAGGATACTCCACTTT.

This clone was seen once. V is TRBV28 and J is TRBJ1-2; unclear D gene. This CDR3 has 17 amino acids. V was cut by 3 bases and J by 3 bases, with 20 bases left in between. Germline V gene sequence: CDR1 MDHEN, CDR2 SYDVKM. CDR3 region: CASSLRWRVGQDYGYTF. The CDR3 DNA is TGTGCCAGCAGTTTGCGGTGGCGAGTTGGGCAGGACTATGGCTACACCTTC.

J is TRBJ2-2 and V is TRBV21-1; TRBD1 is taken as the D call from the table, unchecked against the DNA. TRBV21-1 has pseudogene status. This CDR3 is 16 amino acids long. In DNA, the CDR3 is TGTGCCAGCAGCAAAGCCGAAGGGGCGAACACCGGGGAGCTGTTTTTT. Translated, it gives CASSKAEGANTGELFF.

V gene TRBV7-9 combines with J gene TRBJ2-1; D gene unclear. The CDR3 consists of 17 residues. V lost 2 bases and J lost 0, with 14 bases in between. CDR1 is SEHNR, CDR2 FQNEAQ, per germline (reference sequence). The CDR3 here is CASSLKKTWGSYNEQFF. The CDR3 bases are TGTGCCAGCAGCTTAAAGAAAACCTGGGGCTCCTACAATGAGCAGTTCTTC.

CDR3 in DNA: TGCGCCAGCAGCCACATGACCCTCGGCCCCAAAAATAATGAAAAACTGTTTTTT. This encodes CASSHMTLGPKNNEKLFF. This chain joins TRBV4-3 and TRBJ1-4; D uncertain. Looked up from germline, CDR1 is LGHNA and CDR2 is YSLEER. The V and J ends lost 3 bases and 4 bases respectively, with 21 bases between them. The CDR3 spans 18 residues.

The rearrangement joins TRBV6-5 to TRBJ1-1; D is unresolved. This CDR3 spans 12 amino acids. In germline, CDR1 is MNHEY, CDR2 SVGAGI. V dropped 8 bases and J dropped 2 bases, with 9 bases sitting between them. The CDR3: CASGVRNTEAFF. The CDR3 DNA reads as TGTGCCAGCGGAGTGAGAAACACTGAAGCTTTCTTT.

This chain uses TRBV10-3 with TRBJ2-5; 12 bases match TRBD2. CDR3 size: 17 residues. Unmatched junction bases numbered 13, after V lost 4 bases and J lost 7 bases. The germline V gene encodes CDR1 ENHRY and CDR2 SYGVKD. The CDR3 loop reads CAISAPPSGGAFGTQYF. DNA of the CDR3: TGTGCCATCAGTGCCCCGCCTAGCGGGGGGGCTTTCGGGACCCAGTACTTC.

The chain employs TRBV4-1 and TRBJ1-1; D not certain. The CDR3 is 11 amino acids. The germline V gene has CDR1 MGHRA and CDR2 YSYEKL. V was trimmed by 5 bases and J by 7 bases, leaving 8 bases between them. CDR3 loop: CASSYHSEAFF. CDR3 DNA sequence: TGCGCCAGCAGCTACCATAGTGAAGCTTTCTTT.

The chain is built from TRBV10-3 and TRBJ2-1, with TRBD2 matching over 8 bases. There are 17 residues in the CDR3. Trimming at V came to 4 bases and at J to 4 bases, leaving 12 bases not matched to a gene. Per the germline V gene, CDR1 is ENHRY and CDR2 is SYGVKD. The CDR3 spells CAISAGTGGPAYNEQFF. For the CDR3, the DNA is TGTGCCATCAGTGCTGGGACGGGGGGGCCAGCTTACAATGAGCAGTTCTTC.

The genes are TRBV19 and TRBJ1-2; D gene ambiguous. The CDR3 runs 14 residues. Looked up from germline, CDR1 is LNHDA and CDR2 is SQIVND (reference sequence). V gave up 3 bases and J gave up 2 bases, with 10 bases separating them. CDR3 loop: CASSISEANYGYTF. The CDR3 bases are TGTGCCAGTAGTATTTCAGAAGCCAACTATGGCTACACCTTC. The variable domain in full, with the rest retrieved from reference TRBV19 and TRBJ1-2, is DGGITQSPKYLFRKEGQNVTLSCEQNLNHDAMYWYRQDPGQGLRLIYYSQIVNDFQKGDIAEGYSVSREKKESFPLTVTSAQKNPTAFYLCASSISEANYGYTFGSGTRLTVV.

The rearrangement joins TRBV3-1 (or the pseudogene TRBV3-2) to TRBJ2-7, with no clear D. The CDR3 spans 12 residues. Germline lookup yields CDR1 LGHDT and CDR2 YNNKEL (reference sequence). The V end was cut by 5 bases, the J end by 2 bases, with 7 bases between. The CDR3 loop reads CASSSGPYEQYF. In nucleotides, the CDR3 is TGTGCCAGCAGCTCGGGCCCCTACGAGCAGTACTTC.

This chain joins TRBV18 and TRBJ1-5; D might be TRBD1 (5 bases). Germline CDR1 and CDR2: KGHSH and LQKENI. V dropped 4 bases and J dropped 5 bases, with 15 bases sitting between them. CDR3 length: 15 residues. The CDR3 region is CASSLSGGRDQPQHF. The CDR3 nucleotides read TGTGCCAGCTCACTATCCGGGGGACGCGATCAGCCCCAGCATTTT.

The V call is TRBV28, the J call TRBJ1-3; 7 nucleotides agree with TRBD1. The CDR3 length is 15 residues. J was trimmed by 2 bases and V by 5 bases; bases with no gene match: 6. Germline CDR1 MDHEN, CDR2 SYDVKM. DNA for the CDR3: TGTGCCAGCAGTCTCCCGACAGGGACTGGAAACACCATATATTTT. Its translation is CASSLPTGTGNTIYF.

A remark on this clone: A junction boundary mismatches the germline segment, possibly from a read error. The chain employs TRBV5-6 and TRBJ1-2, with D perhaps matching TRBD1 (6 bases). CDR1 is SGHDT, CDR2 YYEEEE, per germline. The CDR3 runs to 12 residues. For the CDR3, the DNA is TGTGCCAGCAGCTGGGGCTTTGGGGGCGTCGCCTTC. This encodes CASSWGFGGVAF.

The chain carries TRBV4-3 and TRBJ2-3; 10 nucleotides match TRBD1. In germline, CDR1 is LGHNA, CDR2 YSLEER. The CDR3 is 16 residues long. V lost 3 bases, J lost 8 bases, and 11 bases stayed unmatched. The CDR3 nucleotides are TGCGCCAGCAGCCAGGGGAGGACAGGGGGTGTCGGTACGCAGTATTTT. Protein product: CASSQGRTGGVGTQYF.